These 19 T cell receptor beta chains came from one sample sequenced in a study of blood T cell repertoires in COVID-19. The data were produced by immunoSEQ multiplex PCR, yet TCRdb's version contains in-frame clones alone and is incomplete. The sample carries 400,000 or so clones, 80% to 90% recorded once. Sequencing was performed on peripheral blood. Source of these receptors: a man aged 18 to 30 with COVID-19, enrolled during active disease.

The CDR3 loop reads CASSEGGRARQFF. CDR3 DNA sequence: TGTGCCAGCAGTGAAGGAGGGCGGGCGAGGCAGTTCTTC. The chain links TRBV2 to TRBJ2-1; D may be TRBD2 (5 bases). The CDR3 consists of 13 residues. CDR1 is SNHLY and CDR2 is FYNNEI in the germline V gene. Trimming pared 1 base from V and 12 bases from J, leaving 13 bases between.

The chain employs TRBV6-4 and TRBJ2-6; 8 bases align to TRBD1. Germline loops: CDR1 MRHNA, CDR2 SNTAGT. The CDR3 has 19 residues. Germline trimming cut 6 bases from V and 2 bases from J; bases unmatched to any gene: 15. For the CDR3, the DNA is TGTGCCAGCAGACAATCCCGGGACAGGACTGGTACTGGGGCCAACGTCCTGACTTTC. It is translated as CASRQSRDRTGTGANVLTF.

The chain uses TRBV2 and TRBJ2-1, with 9 bases aligning to TRBD2. The J segment lost 1 base and the V segment lost 5 bases, leaving 3 bases of the junction unmatched. The CDR3 consists of 15 residues. The germline gives CDR1 SNHLY, CDR2 FYNNEI. The CDR3 DNA follows: TGTGCCAGCAGTCCCAGCGGGGGGTCCTACAATGAGCAGTTCTTC. This sequence encodes CASSPSGGSYNEQFF.

The chain uses TRBV5-5 and TRBJ2-5; 8 nucleotides agree with TRBD1. This CDR3 comprises 14 residues. Unmatched junction bases numbered 6, after V lost 2 bases and J lost 6 bases. CDR1 and CDR2 from the germline V gene are SGHKS and YYEKEE (reference sequence). CDR3 sequence reads: CASSFGQGGQTQYF. CDR3 nucleotides: TGTGCCAGCAGCTTCGGACAGGGCGGGCAGACCCAGTACTTC. The full variable domain, rest sourced from reference TRBV5-5 and TRBJ2-5, is DAGVTQSPTHLIKTRGQQVTLRCSPISGHKSVSWYQQVLGQGPQFIFQYYEKEERGRGNFPDRFSARQFPNYSSELNVNALLLGDSALYLCASSFGQGGQTQYFGPGTRLLVL.

This clone came up once. The chain uses TRBV6-6 and TRBJ2-1, with 8 bases that match TRBD1. J lost 9 bases, V lost 8 bases, and 6 bases had no gene match. Germline loops: CDR1 MNHNY, CDR2 SVGAGI (reference sequence). The CDR3 spans 12 residues. DNA for the CDR3: TGTGCCAGCGGAAGACAGGGGCGTGAGCAGTTCTTC. Translated, it gives CASGRQGREQFF.

The chain recombines TRBV12-3 or TRBV12-4 with TRBJ1-2, with D possibly matching TRBD1 (5 bases). The CDR3 sequence is 13 residues long. V lost 11 bases and J lost 8, with 21 bases in between. DNA of the CDR3: TGTGCCGTGGCAGGGAACCCTCCCGGCGGCTACACCTTC. It is translated as CAVAGNPPGGYTF.

This clone appeared once. The chain carries TRBV7-9 and TRBJ2-2; TRBD2 might be the D (6 bases). CDR3 length: 16 residues. The V gene lost 1 base and the J gene lost 6 bases, with 15 bases spanning the gap. The germline V gene has CDR1 SEHNR and CDR2 FQNEAQ (reference sequence). The CDR3 spells CASSLVAGLAAGELFF. DNA for the CDR3: TGTGCCAGCAGCTTAGTGGCGGGGCTTGCGGCCGGGGAGCTGTTTTTT.

The rearrangement joins TRBV9 to TRBJ1-3; D is uncertain. The V end was cut by 0 bases, the J end by 0 bases, with 10 bases between. CDR1 is SGDLS and CDR2 is YYNGEE in the germline V gene. This CDR3 region has 16 residues. For the CDR3, the DNA is TGTGCCAGCAGCGTAGGCAGTACCGCCTCTGGAAACACCATATATTTT. This codes for CASSVGSTASGNTIYF.

The chain employs TRBV10-3 and TRBJ2-7; 10 positions agree with TRBD2. There are 16 residues in the CDR3. CDR1 ENHRY and CDR2 SYGVKD come from the germline V gene. V trimming: 4 bases; J trimming: 6 bases; junction bases outside the gene matches: 12. CDR3 DNA: TGTGCCATCAGTGCCGACTTAGCGGGAGGCAGCTCCGAGCAGTACTTC. Translation gives CAISADLAGGSSEQYF.

This chain links TRBV25-1 with TRBJ1-2; TRBD1 aligns across 10 bases. The CDR3 totals 15 residues. With V trimmed by 4 bases and J by 4 bases, 6 bases remained unmatched. Germline V gene sequence: CDR1 MGHDK, CDR2 SYGVNS. CDR3 nucleotide sequence: TGTGCCAGCAGTGCCCAGGACAGGGGGGGCTATGGCTACACCTTC. Its translation: CASSAQDRGGYGYTF.

J is TRBJ2-7 and V is TRBV19, with TRBD2 identical over 11 bases. The CDR3 spans 15 residues. Germline CDR1 is LNHDA and CDR2 is SQIVND (reference sequence). Trimming at V came to 1 base and at J to 2 bases, leaving 1 base not matched to a gene. As DNA, the CDR3 is TGTGCCAGTAGTATAGCTAGCGGGAGGACCTACGAGCAGTACTTC. It translates to CASSIASGRTYEQYF.

This clone was recorded once. This chain connects TRBV10-1 to TRBJ1-1, with 9 bases that match TRBD1. This CDR3 spans 14 amino acids. Germline CDR1 and CDR2: WNHNN and SYGVQD (reference sequence). Trimming removed 4 bases from V and 9 bases from J; junction bases left unmatched: 9. CDR3 DNA sequence: TGCGCCAGCAGTGCGCCGGGACAGGGAACACAAGCTTTCTTT. This sequence encodes CASSAPGQGTQAFF.

This clone was recorded a few times. Written as DNA, the CDR3 is TGTGCCAGCAGCCAATCGCGGGGAGGCACAGGCGAGCAGTACTTC. It codes for CASSQSRGGTGEQYF. This chain connects TRBV16 to TRBJ2-7, with a weak D call TRBD2 (6 bases). V was trimmed by 0 bases and J by 6 bases, leaving 15 bases between them. This CDR3 contains 15 residues. Germline V gene lookup returns CDR1 KGHSY and CDR2 FQNENV.

The sample holds a few counts of this clone. The CDR3 DNA follows: TGTGCCAGCTGGGGACAGCTGAGCGAGACCCAGTACTTC. This gives the protein CASWGQLSETQYF. This chain uses TRBV6-5 with TRBJ2-5; 7 bases agree with TRBD1. Germline CDR1 and CDR2: MNHEY and SVGAGI. CDR3 length equals 13 residues. V was pared by 8 bases and J by 5 bases, with 8 bases of the junction left unmatched.

This sequence joins TRBV3-1 (or the pseudogene TRBV3-2) and TRBJ2-5; 9 bases agree with TRBD2. V shed 1 base, J shed 3 bases, and the junction held 12 bases outside the gene matches. The germline CDR1 and CDR2 sequences are LGHDT and YNNKEL (reference sequence). The CDR3 sequence is 18 residues long. The CDR3 DNA reads TGTGCCAGCAGCCAAGTTTCTAGGCTAGCGGGACCCGAAGAGACCCAGTACTTC. Amino acid sequence: CASSQVSRLAGPEETQYF.

The chain uses TRBV18 and TRBJ1-1; the match to TRBD1 covers 8 bases. Germline V gene lookup returns CDR1 KGHSH and CDR2 LQKENI. CDR3 length: 13 residues. V gave up 4 bases and J gave up 4 bases; unmatched junction bases: 2. CDR3 coding DNA: TGTGCCAGCTCACAAGACAGGGGCACTGAAGCTTTCTTT. Encoded protein: CASSQDRGTEAFF.

The chain combines TRBV7-2 with TRBJ1-1; 9 bases agree with TRBD1. The CDR3 covers 12 residues. The V gene's germline CDR1 is SGHTA and CDR2 FQGNSA. Germline trimming cut 5 bases from V and 8 bases from J; bases unmatched to any gene: 3. This CDR3 reads CASSPDRGEAFF. As DNA, the CDR3 is TGTGCCAGCAGCCCCGACAGGGGGGAAGCTTTCTTT.

The chain employs TRBV24-1 and TRBJ2-2, with D possibly being TRBD2 (5 bases). Trimming took 4 bases from V and 8 from J, leaving 13 bases between them. The CDR3 contains 14 residues. Germline V gene data show CDR1 as KGHDR and CDR2 as SFDVKD. CDR3 nucleotides: TGTGCCACCAGTGAACCCGGGTTAGCGGGGGAGCTGTTTTTT. As protein: CATSEPGLAGELFF.

J is TRBJ2-7 and V is TRBV14; 10 bases line up with TRBD2. After removal of 0 bases from V and 9 bases from J, the junction contained 23 bases not matched to a gene. Per the germline V gene, CDR1 is SGHDN and CDR2 is FVKESK. The CDR3 spans 20 residues. The CDR3 DNA is TGTGCCAGCAGCCAAGATAGGCCAAGTAACAGCGGGAGGGCCTTTCGCGGGCAGTACTTC. Amino acid sequence: CASSQDRPSNSGRAFRGQYF. Combining the CDR3 with reference TRBV14 and TRBJ2-7 gives the whole variable domain EAGVTQFPSHSVIEKGQTVTLRCDPISGHDNLYWYRRVMGKEIKFLLHFVKESKQDESGMPNNRFLAERTGGTYSTLKVQPAELEDSGVYFCASSQDRPSNSGRAFRGQYFGPGTRLTVT.